This entry is about one T cell receptor (beta chain). Its antigen is not known. Libraries were prepared by immunoSEQ multiplex PCR; TCRdb keeps only in-frame clonotypes and omits some of them. The table shows tens of thousands of clones, with around 94% occurring only once. The data derive from a study of cytomegalovirus exposure and HLA in healthy donors. Germline CDR1 reads SGHTA; CDR2 reads FQGNSA. J lost 4 bases, V lost 1 base, and 4 bases had no gene match. CDR3 length equals 16 residues. Study findings and constraints: The study found most TCR sequences rare, yet found some public TCRs in many donors. According to a subsequent analysis, TCR clusters identified in the first cohort showed a tendency to co-occur across the 120 or so validation repertoires. A few CMV-associated chains were confirmed in vitro to be specific for CMV antigens. The investigators catalogued 150 to 200 TCR beta chains as cytomegalovirus-associated.

This clonotype originated in a woman aged 18-29 years in good health and CMV-seropositive. The specimen sequenced was PBMCs. The chain has TRBV7-2 and TRBJ2-5; 12 bases map to TRBD2. CDR3 bases: TGTGCCAGCAGCTTAGTCCTAGCGGGGGGGTTAGAGACCCAGTACTTC. It codes for CASSLVLAGGLETQYF.